This TCR beta chain was captured by sequencing in a study of blood T cell repertoires in COVID-19. Overall study: Acute and convalescent COVID-19 specimens originated in the United States, Italy and Spain. The cDNA or gDNA used as material had been derived from T cells, B-cell-depleted T cells, or PBMCs.

Sequenced by immunoSEQ multiplex PCR; TCRdb stores in-frame clones only, minus some. Found here are 75,000 to 100,000 clones, 87% of them singletons; the top ten hold approximately 4.5%. Sequenced: peripheral blood. This TCR was sampled from a man between 70 and 80 years old with acute or convalescent COVID-19.

As DNA, the CDR3 is TGTGCCAGTAGGCGGGACAGGGACGGCAATCAGCCCCAGCATTTT. Translation: CASRRDRDGNQPQHF. The rearrangement uses TRBV19 and TRBJ1-5; 9 bases are a match to TRBD1. The CDR3 is 15 residues long. Germline V gene lookup returns CDR1 LNHDA and CDR2 SQIVND (reference sequence). V lost 6 bases, J lost 2 bases, and 5 bases stayed unmatched.